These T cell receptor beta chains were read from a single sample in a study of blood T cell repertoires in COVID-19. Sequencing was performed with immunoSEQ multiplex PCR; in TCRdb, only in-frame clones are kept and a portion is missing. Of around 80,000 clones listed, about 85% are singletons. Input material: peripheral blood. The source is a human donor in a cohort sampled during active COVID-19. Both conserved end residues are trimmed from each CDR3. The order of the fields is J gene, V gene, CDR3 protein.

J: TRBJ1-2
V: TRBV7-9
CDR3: ASSLQRSERSYT

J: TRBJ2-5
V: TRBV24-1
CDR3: ATSDLEMQETQY

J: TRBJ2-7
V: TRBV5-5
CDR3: ASSYMGQETYEQY

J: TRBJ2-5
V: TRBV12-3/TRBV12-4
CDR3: ASSQIQETQY

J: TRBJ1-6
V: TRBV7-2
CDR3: ASSSGHGNNSPLH

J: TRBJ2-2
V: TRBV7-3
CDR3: ASSSSFGGGADTGELF

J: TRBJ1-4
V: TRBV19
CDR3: ASSMSVVNEKLF

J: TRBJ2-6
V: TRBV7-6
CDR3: ASSFSSGAGSGANVLT

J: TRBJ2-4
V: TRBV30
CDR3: AWTPGGKNIQY

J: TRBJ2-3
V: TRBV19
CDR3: ASSIGAGGAQY

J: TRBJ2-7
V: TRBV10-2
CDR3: ASSESAGGHEQY

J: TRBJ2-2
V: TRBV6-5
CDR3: AGTFGGGAGELF

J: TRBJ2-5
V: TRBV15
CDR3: ATSRDLGGTGGVQETQY

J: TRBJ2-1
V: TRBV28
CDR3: ASSSTGGRGGEQF

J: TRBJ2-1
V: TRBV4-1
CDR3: ASSQERGYEQF

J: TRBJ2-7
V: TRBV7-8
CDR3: ASSQDRVHEQY

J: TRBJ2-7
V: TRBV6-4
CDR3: ASSDSYSGDPSGGNEQY

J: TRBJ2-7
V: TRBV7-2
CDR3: ASSVRDRTREQY

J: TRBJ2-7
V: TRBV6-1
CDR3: ASSEKGGRPYEQY

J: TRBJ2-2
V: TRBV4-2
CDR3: ASSHWPSDNTGELF

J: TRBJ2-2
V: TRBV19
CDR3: ASGGQGSSGELF

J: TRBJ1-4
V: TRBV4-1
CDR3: ASSQAFGTDDVGLF

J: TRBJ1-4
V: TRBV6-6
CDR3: ASIPGRGSDNEKLF

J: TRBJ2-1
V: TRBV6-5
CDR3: ASSRDSSYNEQF

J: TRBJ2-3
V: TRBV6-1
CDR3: ASSEVRLAGGRSTDTQY

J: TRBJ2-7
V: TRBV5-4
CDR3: ASSLGRAVPYEQY

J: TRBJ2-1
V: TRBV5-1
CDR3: ASSLVSSYNEQF

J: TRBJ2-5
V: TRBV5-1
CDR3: ASREAGGPRETQY

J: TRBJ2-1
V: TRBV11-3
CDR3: ASSPISAGGSLGEQF

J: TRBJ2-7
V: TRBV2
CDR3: ASIPPGDYEQY

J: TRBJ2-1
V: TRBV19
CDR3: ASRTKNEQF

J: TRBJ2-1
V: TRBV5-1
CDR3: ASSFLSSGLPYNEQF